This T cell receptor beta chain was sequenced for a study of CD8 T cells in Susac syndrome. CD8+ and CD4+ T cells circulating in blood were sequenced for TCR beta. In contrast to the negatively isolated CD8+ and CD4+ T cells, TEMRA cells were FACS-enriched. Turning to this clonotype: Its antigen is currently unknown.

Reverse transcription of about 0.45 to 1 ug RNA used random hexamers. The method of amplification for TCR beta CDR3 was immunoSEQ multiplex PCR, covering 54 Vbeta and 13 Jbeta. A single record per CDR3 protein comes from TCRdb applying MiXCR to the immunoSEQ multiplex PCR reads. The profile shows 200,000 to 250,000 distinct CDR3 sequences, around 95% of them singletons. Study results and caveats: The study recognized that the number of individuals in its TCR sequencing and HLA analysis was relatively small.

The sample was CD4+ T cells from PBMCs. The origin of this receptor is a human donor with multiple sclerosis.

CDR3 nucleotides: TGCAGCGTTGACAGGGGGAATGAGCAGTTCTTC. It specifies CSVDRGNEQFF. The genes are TRBV29-1 and TRBJ2-1; 7 bases align to TRBD1. The V and J ends lost 3 bases and 7 bases, in that order; junction bases with no gene match: 0. Germline-derived CDR1 and CDR2 are SQVTM and ANQGSEA. The length of the CDR3 is 11 residues.